This TCR beta chain derives from a study of cytomegalovirus exposure and HLA in healthy donors. The V gene's germline CDR1 is MNHEY and CDR2 SVGAGI. The length of the CDR3 is 14 residues. 13 Jbeta primers and 60 Vbeta primers were used for the PCR. This table comes from immunoSEQ multiplex PCR, and its TCRdb copy is limited to in-frame clones, with some not included. The sample has 150,000 or so clones, approximately 71% seen once. Sequencing was carried out using PBMCs. The V call is TRBV6-5, the J call TRBJ2-5, with 7 bases that match TRBD1. The DNA end is a closer match to TRBJ2-7, so the J assignment may be wrong. The source of this sequence is a man aged 25-45 years in good health and CMV-seropositive. CDR3 sequence reads: CASSSKTGTYEQYF. The CDR3 nucleotides read TGTGCCAGCAGTTCAAAGACAGGGACCTACGAGCAGTACTTC.